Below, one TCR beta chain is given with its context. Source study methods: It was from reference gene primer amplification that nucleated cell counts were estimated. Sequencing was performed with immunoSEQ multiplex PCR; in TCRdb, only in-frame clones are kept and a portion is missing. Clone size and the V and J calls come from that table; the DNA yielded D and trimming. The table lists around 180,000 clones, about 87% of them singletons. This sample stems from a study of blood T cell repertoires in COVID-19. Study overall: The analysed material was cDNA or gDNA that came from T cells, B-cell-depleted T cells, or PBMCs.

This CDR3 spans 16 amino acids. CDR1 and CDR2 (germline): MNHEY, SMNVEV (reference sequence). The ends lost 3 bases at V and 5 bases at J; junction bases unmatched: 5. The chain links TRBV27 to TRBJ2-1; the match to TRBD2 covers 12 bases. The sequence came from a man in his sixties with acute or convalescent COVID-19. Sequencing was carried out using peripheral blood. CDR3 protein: CASSLYTSGGHNEQFF. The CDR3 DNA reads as TGTGCCAGCAGTTTGTATACTAGCGGGGGGCACAATGAGCAGTTCTTC.